This T cell receptor (beta chain) came from a study of CXCR3-negative and CXCR3-positive naive CD8 T cells. With UMI labels, 5' RACE was used to prepare the TRB cDNA libraries. TCRdb reprocessed the 5' RACE reads and keeps a single row for each CDR3 protein, giving no DNA. Its table records around 52,000 distinct CDR3 sequences. CDR3 length: 15 residues. Germline values: CDR1 MNHEY, CDR2 SVGAGI. The clonotype comes from a human donor in good health. Some clones in this sample may be carry-over from other donors' samples. Sequencing was performed on memory CD8+ T cells from blood. The rearrangement uses TRBV6-5 and TRBJ2-1; TCRdb designates TRBD1, a call that cannot be tested without DNA. CDR3 in amino acids: CASSDSEQGTLEQFF.